This is a list of T cell receptor beta chains from one sample in a study of beta chain features in type 1 diabetes. TCRdb keeps only in-frame clones here, not all; method: immunoSEQ multiplex PCR. Seen here are around 200,000 clones, less than 15% observed once, and the top ten hold 0.55% to 0.8%. The sequenced sample consisted of central memory CD4+ T cells from blood. These receptors originate from a woman aged 18 to 35 in good health. The CDR3 runs from the conserved cysteine through the conserved F or W. A D gene is named only where the DNA matches it firmly. Rows may omit the clone size; those that give it use once, few, many or a size class.

V gene	clone size	D gene	J gene	CDR3 DNA	CDR3 protein
TRBV28	-	-	TRBJ2-6	TGTGCCAGCAGTGTCAGGCGCTCTGGGGCCAACGTCCTGACTTTC	CASSVRRSGANVLTF
TRBV7-2	few	TRBD1	TRBJ1-2	TGTGCCAGCAGCCCCGGGACAGGGGTTTTTGGCTACACCTTC	CASSPGTGVFGYTF
TRBV25-1	many	TRBD1	TRBJ1-5	TGTGCCAGCAGTGCGTCCCGGGACAGGGATCAGCCCCAGCATTTT	CASSASRDRDQPQHF
TRBV28	few	TRBD1	TRBJ1-4	TGTGCCAGCAGCTCTTCTGTAGGACAGGAGCATAATGAAAAACTGTTTTTT	CASSSSVGQEHNEKLFF
TRBV7-2	few	-	TRBJ2-7	TGTGCCAGCAGCTTAGGTGGGAGATACGAGCAGTACTTC	CASSLGGRYEQYF
TRBV10-3	-	TRBD1	TRBJ2-7	TGTGCCATCAGTGGTGGGACAGGGCCCTACGAGCAGTACTTC	CAISGGTGPYEQYF
TRBV7-3	-	TRBD2	TRBJ2-1	TGTGCCAGCAGCTTAGGAGCGGGAGTCGGCAATGAGCAGTTCTTC	CASSLGAGVGNEQFF
TRBV28	few	TRBD2	TRBJ2-1	TGTGCCAGCAGTTTAGTGGGGACTAGCGCGTACAATGAGCAGTTCTTC	CASSLVGTSAYNEQFF
TRBV7-2	-	TRBD1	TRBJ2-4	TGTGCCAGCAGCTTTGGACAGGGTAGGAACATTCAGTACTTC	CASSFGQGRNIQYF
TRBV7-9	-	TRBD2	TRBJ2-1	TGCGCCAGCAGCCAAGATAGCGGGACGAGAAATGAGCAGTTCTTC	CASSQDSGTRNEQFF
TRBV27	-	-	TRBJ2-1	TGTGCCAGCGCGGAGGGGAGCCATGAGCAGTTCTTC	CASAEGSHEQFF
TRBV28	-	-	TRBJ2-1	TGTGCCAGCAGTTTATGGTCGGGTAGCTCCTACAATGAGCAGTTCTTC	CASSLWSGSSYNEQFF
TRBV6-9	few	TRBD2	TRBJ2-7	TGTGCCAGCTTAGCGGGAGGAACCTACGAGCAGTACTTC	CASLAGGTYEQYF
TRBV20-1	-	-	TRBJ2-1	TGCAGTGCCCCCTTGGCCTATGAGCAGTTCTTC	CSAPLAYEQFF
TRBV25-1	-	-	TRBJ1-1	TGTGCCAGCAGTGATCCCGACAGATATGCTGAAGCTTTCTTT	CASSDPDRYAEAFF
TRBV30	-	TRBD2	TRBJ2-1	TGTGCCTGGAGTGCGGGACTAGCGGGTACTCTCCTATACAATGAGCAGTTCTTC	CAWSAGLAGTLLYNEQFF
TRBV28	-	TRBD1	TRBJ1-2	TGTGCCACCTCTTCCGGGACAGGCCTCTATGGCTACACCTTC	CATSSGTGLYGYTF
TRBV7-2	-	-	TRBJ1-2	TGTGCCAGCAGCCCCGGGGGGACTTATGGCTACACCTTC	CASSPGGTYGYTF
TRBV30	few	TRBD1	TRBJ1-2	TGTGCCTGGTACAGGGGGCGTACGGCTAACTATGGCTACACCTTC	CAWYRGRTANYGYTF
TRBV18	few	-	TRBJ2-7	TGTGCCAGCTCACCACCTGTAGCCCCTATGGTGAGCGAGCAGTACTTC	CASSPPVAPMVSEQYF
TRBV6-5	-	TRBD2	TRBJ2-3	TGTGCCAGCAGTCCGACTAGCGCCCTCACAGATACGCAGTATTTT	CASSPTSALTDTQYF
TRBV6-7	few	TRBD2	TRBJ2-1	TGTGCCACCGCCCCTGGGCAACTAGCGGGTGGGACGCAGTTCTTC	CATAPGQLAGGTQFF
TRBV6-1	-	TRBD1	TRBJ1-5	TGTGCCAGCAGTGTCCGGACAGGGGCAGGCAATCAGCCCCAGCATTTT	CASSVRTGAGNQPQHF
TRBV4-1	-	TRBD2	TRBJ2-3	TGCGCCAGCACCCCCGGGACTAGCGGCACAGATACGCAGTATTTT	CASTPGTSGTDTQYF
TRBV10-1	-	TRBD1	TRBJ2-7	TGCGCCAGCAGTGAGTCGACAGGGGGGCCTGCTGAGCAGTACTTC	CASSESTGGPAEQYF
TRBV20-1	few	-	TRBJ2-1	TGCAGTGCTAGTTCCCGGAGAGAACAGTTCTTC	CSASSRREQFF
TRBV7-8	-	TRBD2	TRBJ2-7	TGTGCCAGCAGCTTAGGGCGGCCAGGACTAGCGGGGACCTCCTACGAGCAGTACTTC	CASSLGRPGLAGTSYEQYF
TRBV10-3	-	-	TRBJ1-5	TGTGCCATCGCACGACAAAGCAATCAGCCCCAGCATTTT	CAIARQSNQPQHF
TRBV18	-	-	TRBJ1-4	TGTGCCAGCTCACCAATCAGGGAAGAAAAACTGTTTTTT	CASSPIREEKLFF
TRBV7-9	few	-	TRBJ2-3	TGTGCCAGCAGCTTAGATCAGGGGCGCCCAGATACGCAGTATTTT	CASSLDQGRPDTQYF
TRBV19	-	-	TRBJ2-7	TGTGCCAGTAGTATCCCGGCGGGCGCTTACGAGCAGTACTTC	CASSIPAGAYEQYF
TRBV7-9	once	-	TRBJ2-1	TGTGCCAGCAGCTTACTTACCTCATCGGATGAGCAGTTCTTC	CASSLLTSSDEQFF
TRBV7-2	-	TRBD2	TRBJ2-5	TGTGCCAGCAGCTTGGGGCTAGCGGGAGGGATGGAGACCCAGTACTTC	CASSLGLAGGMETQYF
TRBV18	-	TRBD1	TRBJ1-5	TGTGCCAGCTCACCGGGACAGGGCAATCAGCCCCAGCATTTT	CASSPGQGNQPQHF
TRBV5-4	few	TRBD1	TRBJ1-3	TGTGCCAGCAGCTTGAACAGGGGCTCTGGAAACACCATATATTTT	CASSLNRGSGNTIYF
TRBV5-1	-	TRBD2	TRBJ2-1	TGCGCCAGCAGCTATGGCGGGACTAGCGGGAATTTGGCGCAGTTCTTC	CASSYGGTSGNLAQFF
TRBV7-2	few	-	TRBJ1-2	TGTGCCAGCAGCCCTATATCGGGGAGTGGCTACACCTTC	CASSPISGSGYTF